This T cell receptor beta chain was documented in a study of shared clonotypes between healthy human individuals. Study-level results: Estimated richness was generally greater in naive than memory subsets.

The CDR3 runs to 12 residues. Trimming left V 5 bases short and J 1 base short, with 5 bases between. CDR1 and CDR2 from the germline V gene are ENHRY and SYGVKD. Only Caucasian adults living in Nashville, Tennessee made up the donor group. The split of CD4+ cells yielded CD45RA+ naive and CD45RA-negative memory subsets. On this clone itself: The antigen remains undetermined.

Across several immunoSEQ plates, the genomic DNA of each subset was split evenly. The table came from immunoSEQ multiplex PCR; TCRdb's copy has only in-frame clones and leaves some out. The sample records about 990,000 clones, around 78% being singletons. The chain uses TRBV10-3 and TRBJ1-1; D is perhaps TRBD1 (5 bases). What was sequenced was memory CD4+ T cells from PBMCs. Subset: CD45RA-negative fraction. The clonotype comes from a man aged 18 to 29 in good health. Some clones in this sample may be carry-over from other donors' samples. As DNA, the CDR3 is TGTGCCATCAGTCAGGGGAACACTGAAGCTTTCTTT. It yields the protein CAISQGNTEAFF.